This T cell receptor (beta chain) emerged from a study of T-cell memory formation after mild COVID-19. General study findings and limits: Pre-infection memory showed some responding clones, and this suggested that cross-reactive memory joined. SARS-CoV-2 specificity was not confirmed for second-wave clones peaking on day 37. Later expanders leaned CD4+, whereas day 15 to 85 contracting clones were balanced CD4/CD8.

Trimming left V 5 bases short and J 1 base short, with 14 bases between. The CDR3 runs 15 residues. TCRdb fed the 5' RACE reads into MiXCR, producing one record per CDR3 protein. The data show about 240,000 distinct CDR3 sequences, with approximately 9% seen just once and 22% held by the top ten. This clonotype has at least ten counts. Antigen: not known. The chain combines TRBV12-3 or TRBV12-4 with TRBJ1-1, with D hard to call. The TCR was taken from a man aged 18 to 35 who had mild COVID-19 (a few samples of this study predate the infection). Cell type and time point are not known. The sample was PBMCs or a T cell subset sorted from them (not recorded which). CDR3 loop: CASSHDTGTNTEAFF. In DNA form, the CDR3 reads TGTGCCAGCAGTCACGACACTGGCACGAACACTGAAGCTTTCTTT.